This T cell receptor beta chain was sequenced during a study of T cell responses to AZD1222 COVID-19 vaccine. Study-level results: Unmutated variant regions are reportedly targeted by nearly half of spike-specific TCRs. Spike-specific TCRs gained breadth and depth after people received two AZD1222 doses.

A remark on this clone: What it binds is not known.

Sequenced by immunoSEQ multiplex PCR; TCRdb stores in-frame clones only, minus some. The sample records some 150,000 clones, 94% being singletons. The V gene lost 1 base and the J gene lost 2 bases, with 9 bases spanning the gap. CDR3 length: 15 residues. The germline V gene encodes CDR1 LNHNV and CDR2 YYDKDF (reference sequence). The sequence came from an adult in good health. The chain carries TRBV15 and TRBJ1-5; D uncertain. Here the sequenced sample was peripheral blood, taken on day 0 of AZD1222 vaccination. Here the CDR3 DNA reads TGTGCCACCAGCAGAGTGGGCTGGGGCAATCAGCCCCAGCATTTT. Its translation is CATSRVGWGNQPQHF.